Following are 6 T cell receptor beta chains from one sample sequenced in a study of fetal regulatory T cell absence and autoimmunity. Produced via immunoSEQ multiplex PCR; TCRdb's table is partial and in-frame only. The sample carries approximately 46,000 clones, about four fifths recorded once. The source material was cord blood. These receptors were obtained from a newborn boy with IPEX syndrome.

The genes are TRBV6-4 and TRBJ2-3; the D gene could be TRBD1 or TRBD2 (5 bases each). CDR1 MRHNA and CDR2 SNTAGT come from the germline V gene. CDR3 length: 19 residues. The germline V and J ends were trimmed by 2 bases and 2 bases, with 23 bases remaining between them. The CDR3 nucleotides read TGTGCCAGCAGTGACGAGGGAATTGGGATCTTAGGGGTCACAGATACGCAGTATTTT. It is translated as CASSDEGIGILGVTDTQYF.

This sequence joins TRBV1 and TRBJ2-7; the table's D call TRBD2 went unverified against the DNA. TRBV1 is designated a pseudogene. The CDR3 loop spans 13 amino acids. CDR3 nucleotides: TGCACCAGGCCGGCTAGCGGGCCGTACGAGCAGTACTTC. It specifies CTRPASGPYEQYF.

This chain links TRBV5-5 with TRBJ2-7; the D call may be TRBD1 or TRBD2 (5 bases each). In germline, CDR1 is SGHKS, CDR2 YYEKEE (reference sequence). Trimming shortened V by 5 bases and J by 1 base, and 22 bases separated the two germline ends. This CDR3 region has 17 residues. The CDR3: CASSPGAHSTKSYEQYF. Written as DNA, the CDR3 is TGTGCCAGCAGTCCCGGGGCCCACTCTACAAAGTCCTACGAGCAGTACTTC.

The chain joins TRBV2 to TRBJ1-4; D unresolved. Germline CDR1 reads SNHLY; CDR2 reads FYNNEI. The CDR3 is made up of 12 amino acids. V lost 2 bases and J lost 8, with 6 bases in between. The CDR3 is CASSEWEEKLFF. CDR3 DNA sequence: TGTGCCAGCAGTGAATGGGAGGAAAAACTGTTTTTT. The full variable domain, in which reference TRBV2 and TRBJ1-4 provide the parts outside the CDR3, is EPEVTQTPSHQVTQMGQEVILRCVPISNHLYFYWYRQILGQKVEFLVSFYNNEISEKSEIFDDQFSVERPDGSNFTLKIRSTKLEDSAMYFCASSEWEEKLFFGSGTQLSVL.

V is TRBV7-2 and J is TRBJ2-7, with 7 bases matching TRBD1. The length of the CDR3 is 15 residues. In germline, CDR1 is SGHTA, CDR2 FQGNSA. Losses at the gene ends were 5 bases for V and 4 bases for J; bases not matched to a gene: 11. The CDR3 DNA follows: TGTGCCAGCAGCCTGGACAGGCCTGAGCTTTACGAGCAGTACTTC. Translated: CASSLDRPELYEQYF.

The J gene is TRBJ2-5, the V gene TRBV5-6, with D possibly being TRBD1 (6 bases). In germline, CDR1 is SGHDT, CDR2 YYEEEE. V lost 1 base and J lost 5, with 12 bases in between. CDR3 size: 14 residues. The CDR3 DNA sequence: TGTGCCAGCAGCTTGCTCAGGGGTGGGGAGACCCAGTACTTC. Translation: CASSLLRGGETQYF.